This T cell receptor (beta chain) is drawn from a study of cytomegalovirus exposure and HLA in healthy donors. Study results and limitations: A classifier reportedly called cytomegalovirus status with high sensitivity and specificity. The study put under 200 TCR beta chains on its list as cytomegalovirus-associated. The authors later found TCR association rates varying by HLA locus, with DRB1 most and HLA-C fewest.

In the case of this clone: Antigen specificity is unknown.

The PCR was carried out with 60 Vbeta primers and 13 Jbeta primers. The repertoire was sequenced with immunoSEQ multiplex PCR; TCRdb's copy has only in-frame clones and lacks some. The data show 99,000 or so clones, with 76% seen just once and over 8% held by the top ten. Trimming left V 5 bases short and J 4 bases short, with 18 bases between. CDR3 length: 15 amino acids. CDR1 is MNHEY and CDR2 is SMNVEV in the germline V gene (reference sequence). Material: PBMCs. This clonotype was obtained from a man aged 35 to 55 in good health and CMV-seropositive. This chain connects TRBV27 to TRBJ2-7; D is unclear. CDR3 protein: CASSPTRGPGYEQYF. CDR3 DNA sequence: TGTGCCAGCAGTCCCACCCGCGGCCCGGGTTACGAGCAGTACTTC.